This T cell receptor beta chain was captured in a study of T cell responses to AZD1222 COVID-19 vaccine. Overall study findings and caveats: Repertoire sampling occurred only after the peak T cell response. Clonal diversity may have been underestimated in mostly white British donors.

A word on this clone: The antigen is unknown.

Second-dose schedules of about 4 or about 12 weeks were combined. Clones were read by immunoSEQ multiplex PCR, and TCRdb kept only the in-frame ones, dropping some. Here the sample spans roughly 160,000 clones, roughly 89% being singletons. The sample consisted of peripheral blood, taken 28 days after the second AZD1222 dose. This sequence was found in an adult who received the AZD1222 COVID-19 vaccine.

The CDR3 region is CASRLGLAGSGELFF. CDR3 DNA: TGCGCCAGCAGACTGGGACTAGCGGGGTCCGGGGAGCTGTTTTTT. The rearrangement links TRBV5-1 to TRBJ2-2; 13 bases match TRBD2. CDR1 is SGHRS and CDR2 is YFSETQ in the germline V gene. The trim removed 5 bases at V and 6 bases at J, leaving 4 bases unmatched. The CDR3 consists of 15 residues.